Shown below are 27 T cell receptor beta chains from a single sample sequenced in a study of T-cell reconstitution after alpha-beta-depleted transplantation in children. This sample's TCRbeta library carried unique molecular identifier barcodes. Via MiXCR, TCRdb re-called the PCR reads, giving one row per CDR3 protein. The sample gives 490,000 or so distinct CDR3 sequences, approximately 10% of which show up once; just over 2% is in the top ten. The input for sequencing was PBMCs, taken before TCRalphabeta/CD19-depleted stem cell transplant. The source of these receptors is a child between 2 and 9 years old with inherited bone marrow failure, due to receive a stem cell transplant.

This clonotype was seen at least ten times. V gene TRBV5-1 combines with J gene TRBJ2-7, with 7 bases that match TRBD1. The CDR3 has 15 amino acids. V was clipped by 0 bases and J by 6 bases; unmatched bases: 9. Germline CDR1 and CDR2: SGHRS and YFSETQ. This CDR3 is CASSLEQGQLGEQYF. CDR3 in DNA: TGCGCCAGCAGCTTGGAACAGGGACAGTTGGGCGAGCAGTACTTC.

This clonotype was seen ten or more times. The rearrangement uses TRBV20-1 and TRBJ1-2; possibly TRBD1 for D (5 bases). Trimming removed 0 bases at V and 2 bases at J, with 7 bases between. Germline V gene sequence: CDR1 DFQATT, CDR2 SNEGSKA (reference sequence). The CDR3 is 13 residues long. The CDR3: CSARDRANYGYTF. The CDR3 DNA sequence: TGCAGTGCTAGAGACAGGGCAAACTATGGCTACACCTTC.

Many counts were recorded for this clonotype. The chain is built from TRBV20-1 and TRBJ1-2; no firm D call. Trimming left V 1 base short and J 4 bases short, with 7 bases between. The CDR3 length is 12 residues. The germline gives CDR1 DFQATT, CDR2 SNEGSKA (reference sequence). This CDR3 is CSARAGSYGYTF. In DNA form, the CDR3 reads TGCAGTGCTAGAGCGGGCTCCTATGGCTACACCTTC.

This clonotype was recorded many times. The CDR3 region is CASSSEGEYYNEQFF. The CDR3 DNA is TGCGCCAGCAGCTCGGAGGGGGAGTACTACAATGAGCAGTTCTTC. The chain employs TRBV5-1 and TRBJ2-1; D possibly uses TRBD1 or TRBD2 (6 bases each). The CDR3 has 15 residues. Deletions cut 3 bases from V and 3 bases from J, with 13 bases between. The germline gives CDR1 SGHRS, CDR2 YFSETQ. The whole variable domain, filled in from reference TRBV5-1 and TRBJ2-1, reads KAGVTQTPRYLIKTRGQQVTLSCSPISGHRSVSWYQQTPGQGLQFLFEYFSETQRNKGNFPGRFSGRQFSNSRSEMNVSTLELGDSALYLCASSSEGEYYNEQFFGPGTRLTVL.

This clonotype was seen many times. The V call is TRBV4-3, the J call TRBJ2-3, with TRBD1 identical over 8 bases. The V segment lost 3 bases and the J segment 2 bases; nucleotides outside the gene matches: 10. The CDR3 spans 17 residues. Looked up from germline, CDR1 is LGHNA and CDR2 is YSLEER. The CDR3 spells CASSHPGGTGSTDTQYF. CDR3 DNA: TGCGCCAGCAGCCACCCAGGCGGGACAGGCTCCACAGATACGCAGTATTTT.

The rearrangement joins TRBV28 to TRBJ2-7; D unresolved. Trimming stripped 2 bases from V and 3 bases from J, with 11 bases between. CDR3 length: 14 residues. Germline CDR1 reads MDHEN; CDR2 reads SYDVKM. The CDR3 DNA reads TGTGCCAGCAGTTTAAGGCAGGACCACTACGAGCAGTACTTC. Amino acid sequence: CASSLRQDHYEQYF.

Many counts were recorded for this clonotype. CDR3 amino acids: CASRTGGGGNTIYF. In DNA form, the CDR3 reads TGTGCCAGCAGGACAGGGGGCGGAGGAAACACCATATATTTT. The rearrangement joins TRBV12-3 or TRBV12-4 to TRBJ1-3, with 10 bases matching TRBD1. Germline trimming cut 6 bases from V and 4 bases from J; bases unmatched to any gene: 3. This CDR3 has 14 residues.

DNA of the CDR3: TGTGCCATCATGCCCCGAGCGGGAGGGGAAGATACGCAGTATTTT. This codes for CAIMPRAGGEDTQYF. The rearrangement joins TRBV10-3 to TRBJ2-3; 10 bases map to TRBD2. The J segment lost 5 bases and the V segment lost 7 bases, leaving 9 bases of the junction unmatched. Germline V gene sequence: CDR1 ENHRY, CDR2 SYGVKD. The CDR3 runs 15 residues.

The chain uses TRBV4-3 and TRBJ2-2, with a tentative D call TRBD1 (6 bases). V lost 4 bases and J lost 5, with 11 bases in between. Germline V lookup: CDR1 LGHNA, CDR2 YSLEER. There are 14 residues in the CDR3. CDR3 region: CASSRDIWTGELFF. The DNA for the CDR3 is TGCGCCAGCAGCCGGGACATCTGGACCGGGGAGCTGTTTTTT.

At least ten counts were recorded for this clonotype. The CDR3 nucleotides are TGTGCCAGCAGACCCCGGTTGGGAGATACGCAGTATTTT. This sequence encodes CASRPRLGDTQYF. The V call is TRBV12-3 or TRBV12-4, the J call TRBJ2-3, with unresolved D. Trimming took off 6 bases at V and 5 bases at J, with 12 bases between the two ends. The CDR3 extends over 13 amino acids.

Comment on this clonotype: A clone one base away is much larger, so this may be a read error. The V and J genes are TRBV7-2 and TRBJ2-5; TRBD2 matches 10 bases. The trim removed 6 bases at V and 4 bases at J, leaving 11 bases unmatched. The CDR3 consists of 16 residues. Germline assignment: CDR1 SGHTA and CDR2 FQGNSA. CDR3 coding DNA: TGTGCCAGCAGGTCATTTGGAGCGGGAGGGGGAGAGACCCAGTACTTC. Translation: CASRSFGAGGGETQYF.

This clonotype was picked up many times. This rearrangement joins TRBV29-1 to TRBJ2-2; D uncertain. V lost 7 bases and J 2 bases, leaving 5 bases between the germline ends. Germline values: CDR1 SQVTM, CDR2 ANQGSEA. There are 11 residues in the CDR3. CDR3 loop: CSARNTGELFF. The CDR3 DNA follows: TGCAGCGCCCGAAACACCGGGGAGCTGTTTTTT.

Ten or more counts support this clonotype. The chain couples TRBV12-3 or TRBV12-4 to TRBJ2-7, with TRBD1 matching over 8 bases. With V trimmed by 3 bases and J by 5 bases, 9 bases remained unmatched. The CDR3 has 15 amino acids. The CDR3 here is CASSFSRGRRDEQYF. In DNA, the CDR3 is TGTGCCAGCAGTTTTTCCAGGGGGCGCAGGGACGAGCAGTACTTC.

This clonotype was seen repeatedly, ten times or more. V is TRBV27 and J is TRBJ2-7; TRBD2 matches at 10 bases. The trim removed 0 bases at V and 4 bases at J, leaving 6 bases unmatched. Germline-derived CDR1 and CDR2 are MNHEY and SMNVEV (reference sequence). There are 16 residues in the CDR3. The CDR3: CASSLSASGSWYEQYF. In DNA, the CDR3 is TGTGCCAGCAGTTTATCGGCTAGCGGGAGTTGGTACGAGCAGTACTTC.

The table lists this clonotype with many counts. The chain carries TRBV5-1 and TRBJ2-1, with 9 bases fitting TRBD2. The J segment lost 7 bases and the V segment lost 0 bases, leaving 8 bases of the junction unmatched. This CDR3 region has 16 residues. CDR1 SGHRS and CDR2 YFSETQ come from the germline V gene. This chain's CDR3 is CASSLAFTSGPNEQFF. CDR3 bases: TGCGCCAGCAGCTTGGCCTTCACTAGCGGGCCGAATGAGCAGTTCTTC.

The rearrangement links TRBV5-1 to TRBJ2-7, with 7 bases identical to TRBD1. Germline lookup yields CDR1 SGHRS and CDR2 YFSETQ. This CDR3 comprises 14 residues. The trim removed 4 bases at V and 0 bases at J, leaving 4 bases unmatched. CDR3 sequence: CASSRDSFSYEQYF. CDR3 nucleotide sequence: TGCGCCAGCAGCCGGGACAGCTTCTCCTACGAGCAGTACTTC.

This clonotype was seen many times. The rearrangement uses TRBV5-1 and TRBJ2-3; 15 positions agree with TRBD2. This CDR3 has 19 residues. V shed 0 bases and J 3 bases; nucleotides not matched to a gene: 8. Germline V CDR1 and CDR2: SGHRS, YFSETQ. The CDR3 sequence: CASSLAVPGLAGGTDTQYF. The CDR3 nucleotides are TGCGCCAGCAGCTTGGCGGTCCCGGGACTAGCGGGAGGAACAGATACGCAGTATTTT.

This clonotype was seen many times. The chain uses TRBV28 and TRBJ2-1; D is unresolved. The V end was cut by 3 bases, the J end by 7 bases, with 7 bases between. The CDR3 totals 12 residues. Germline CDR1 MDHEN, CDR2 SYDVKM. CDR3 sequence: CASSLGWNEQFF. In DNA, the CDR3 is TGTGCCAGCAGTTTGGGGTGGAATGAGCAGTTCTTC.

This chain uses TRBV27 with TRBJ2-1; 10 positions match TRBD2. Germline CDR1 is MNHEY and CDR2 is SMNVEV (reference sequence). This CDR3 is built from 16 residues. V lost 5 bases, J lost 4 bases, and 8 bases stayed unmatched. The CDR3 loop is CASSNSAGGPYNEQFF. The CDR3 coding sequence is TGTGCCAGCAGTAATTCAGCGGGAGGGCCGTACAATGAGCAGTTCTTC.

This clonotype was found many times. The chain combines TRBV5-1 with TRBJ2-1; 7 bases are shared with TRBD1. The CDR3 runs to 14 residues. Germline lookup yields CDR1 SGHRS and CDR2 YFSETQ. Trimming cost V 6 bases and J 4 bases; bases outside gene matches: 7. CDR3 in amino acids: CASTYRGPYNEQFF. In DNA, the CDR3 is TGCGCCAGCACATACAGGGGACCTTACAATGAGCAGTTCTTC.

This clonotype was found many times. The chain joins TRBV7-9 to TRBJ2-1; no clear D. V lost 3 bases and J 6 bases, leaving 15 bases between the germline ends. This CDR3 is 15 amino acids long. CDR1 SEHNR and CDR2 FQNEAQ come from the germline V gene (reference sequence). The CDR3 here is CASSFPWAVINEQFF. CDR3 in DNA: TGTGCCAGCAGCTTCCCATGGGCCGTTATCAATGAGCAGTTCTTC.

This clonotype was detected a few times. The CDR3 loop reads CASKGDTNYNEQFF. CDR3 DNA sequence: TGCGCCAGCAAGGGGGACACTAACTACAATGAGCAGTTCTTC. This sequence joins TRBV5-1 and TRBJ2-1, with a tentative D call TRBD1 (6 bases). Trimming stripped 6 bases from V and 3 bases from J, with 13 bases between. Germline CDR1 reads SGHRS; CDR2 reads YFSETQ. The CDR3 is made up of 14 amino acids.

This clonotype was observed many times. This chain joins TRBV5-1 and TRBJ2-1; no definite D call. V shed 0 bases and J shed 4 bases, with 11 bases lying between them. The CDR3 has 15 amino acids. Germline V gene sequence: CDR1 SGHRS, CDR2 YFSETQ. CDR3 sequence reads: CASSLGRNTYNEQFF. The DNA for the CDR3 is TGCGCCAGCAGCTTGGGGCGCAACACTTACAATGAGCAGTTCTTC.

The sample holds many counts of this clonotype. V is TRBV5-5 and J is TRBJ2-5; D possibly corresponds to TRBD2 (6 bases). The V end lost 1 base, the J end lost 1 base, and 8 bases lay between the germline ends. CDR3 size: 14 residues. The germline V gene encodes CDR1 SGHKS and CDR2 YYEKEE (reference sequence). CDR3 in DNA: TGTGCCAGCAGCTTGATGGGGGGCCAAGAGACCCAGTACTTC. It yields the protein CASSLMGGQETQYF. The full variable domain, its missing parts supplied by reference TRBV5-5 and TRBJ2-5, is DAGVTQSPTHLIKTRGQQVTLRCSPISGHKSVSWYQQVLGQGPQFIFQYYEKEERGRGNFPDRFSARQFPNYSSELNVNALLLGDSALYLCASSLMGGQETQYFGPGTRLLVL.

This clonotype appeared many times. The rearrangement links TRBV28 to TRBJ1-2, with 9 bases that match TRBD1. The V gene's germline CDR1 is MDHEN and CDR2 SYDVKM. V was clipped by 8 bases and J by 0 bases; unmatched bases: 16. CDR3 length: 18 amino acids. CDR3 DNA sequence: TGTGCCAGCCTTGGTACGACGGACAGGGGATCTTCTAACTATGGCTACACCTTC. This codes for CASLGTTDRGSSNYGYTF.

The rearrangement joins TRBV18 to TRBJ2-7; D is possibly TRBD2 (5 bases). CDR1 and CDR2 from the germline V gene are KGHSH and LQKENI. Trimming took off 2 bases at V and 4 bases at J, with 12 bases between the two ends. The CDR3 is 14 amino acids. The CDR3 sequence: CASSPKRTFYEQYF. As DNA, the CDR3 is TGTGCCAGCTCACCAAAAAGGACTTTTTACGAGCAGTACTTC.

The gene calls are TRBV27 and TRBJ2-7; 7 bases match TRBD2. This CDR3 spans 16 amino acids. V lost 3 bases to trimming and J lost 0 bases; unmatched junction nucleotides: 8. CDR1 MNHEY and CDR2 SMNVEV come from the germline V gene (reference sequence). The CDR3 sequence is CASSLVQAGSSYEQYF. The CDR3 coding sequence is TGTGCCAGCAGTTTGGTCCAAGCGGGGAGCTCCTACGAGCAGTACTTC.